This entry describes one T cell receptor beta chain. This sample was taken from a study of low-dose radiotherapy and immunotherapy resistance in tumors. The V segment lost 6 bases and the J segment 3 bases; nucleotides outside the gene matches: 11. Germline assignment: CDR1 MNHEY and CDR2 SVGEGT. CDR3 length: 16 residues. TCR amplification ran approximately 22 PCR cycles using constant-region and V-primer adapter primers. Each CDR3 protein gets one entry after TCRdb re-called the reads with MiXCR. The table includes approximately 47,000 distinct CDR3 sequences, 12% detected once. Indicated time point: before trial treatment.

The receptor was derived from a female donor with ovarian cancer. The sequenced sample was PBMCs, obtained before treatment. V and J are TRBV6-2 or TRBV6-3 and TRBJ2-3; the match to TRBD1 covers 8 bases. CDR3 loop: CASRSWRTGITDTQYF. DNA of the CDR3: TGTGCCAGCAGGAGCTGGAGGACAGGGATAACAGATACGCAGTATTTT.